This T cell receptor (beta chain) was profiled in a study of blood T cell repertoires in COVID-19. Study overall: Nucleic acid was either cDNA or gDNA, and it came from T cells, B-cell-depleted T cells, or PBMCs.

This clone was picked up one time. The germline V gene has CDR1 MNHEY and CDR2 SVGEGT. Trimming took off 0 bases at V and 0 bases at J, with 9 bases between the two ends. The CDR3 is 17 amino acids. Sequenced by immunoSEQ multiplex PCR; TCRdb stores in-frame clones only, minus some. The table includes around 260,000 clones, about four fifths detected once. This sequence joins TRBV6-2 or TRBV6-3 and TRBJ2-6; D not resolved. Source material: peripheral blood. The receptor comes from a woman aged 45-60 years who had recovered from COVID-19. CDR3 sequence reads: CASSYSAALSGANVLTF. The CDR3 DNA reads TGTGCCAGCAGTTACTCGGCGGCCCTCTCTGGGGCCAACGTCCTGACTTTC.